This T cell receptor (beta chain) was sequenced in a study of Ad26.COV2.S vaccination and SARS-CoV-2 variants. About this clone: The antigen is undetermined.

The study, taken as a whole, reports: Breadth and depth estimates from TCRs may understate total T cell responses. Placebo recipients had lower spike-specific TCR breadth than vaccine recipients.

The CDR3 length is 14 residues. Unmatched junction bases numbered 1, after V lost 3 bases and J lost 2 bases. Germline loops: CDR1 MGHRA, CDR2 YSYEKL. Sequencing used immunoSEQ multiplex PCR; TCRdb keeps in-frame clones, though not all of them. Among 180,000 or so clones listed, roughly nine tenths were seen once. The sequencing here drew on peripheral blood, taken after recovery from COVID-19. This receptor was taken from a human donor who had recovered from COVID-19. The chain links TRBV4-1 to TRBJ2-5; TRBD1 matches at 9 bases. The CDR3 is CASSQDRGQETQYF. The CDR3 nucleotides read TGCGCCAGCAGCCAGGACAGGGGTCAAGAGACCCAGTACTTC.